These 8 T cell receptor beta chains share one sample of origin, sequenced in a study of blood T cells in healthy people across ages. Combining a sample-barcoded 5' primer with a J-beta primer mix, a second PCR ran for about 7 to 11 cycles. TCRdb reprocessed the 5' RACE reads with MiXCR, giving one entry per CDR3 protein. The sample has around 1,100,000 distinct CDR3 sequences; more than 30% are singletons. Sequenced: blood. Receptor source: a man between 18 and 35 years old in good health.

A few counts support this clonotype. The chain couples TRBV7-2 to TRBJ2-1; 8 bases agree with TRBD2. Trimming at V came to 4 bases and at J to 0 bases, leaving 8 bases not matched to a gene. The CDR3 runs to 17 residues. From germline, CDR1 is SGHTA and CDR2 FQGNSA. CDR3 coding DNA: TGTGCCAGCAGCTCGCGTACTAGCGGATTCTCCTACAATGAGCAGTTCTTC. Translation: CASSSRTSGFSYNEQFF.

The chain recombines TRBV7-8 with TRBJ1-5; 8 bases line up with TRBD1. The germline V gene encodes CDR1 SGHVS and CDR2 FQNEAQ. V gave up 5 bases and J gave up 7 bases; unmatched junction bases: 13. The CDR3 runs to 16 residues. The CDR3 nucleotides read TGTGCCAGCAGCCTCAGAAGAAGAGACAGGGGCCAGCCCCAGCATTTT. This translates into CASSLRRRDRGQPQHF.

The rearrangement uses TRBV10-3 and TRBJ2-7, with D uncertain. V was shortened by 4 bases and J by 0 bases, with 10 bases between the two germline ends. Germline CDR1 and CDR2: ENHRY and SYGVKD. This CDR3 is built from 14 residues. CDR3 nucleotides: TGTGCCATCAGTGCGCCGGGCCCCTCCTACGAGCAGTACTTC. This translates into CAISAPGPSYEQYF.

The V and J genes are TRBV30 and TRBJ2-7; perhaps TRBD1 as D (6 bases). Trimming took 8 bases from V and 5 from J, leaving 19 bases between them. The CDR3 is 13 residues long. Germline-derived CDR1 and CDR2 are GTSNPN and SVGIG (reference sequence). For the CDR3, the DNA is TGTGCCCGGACACCGGGACACGGGGACGAGCAGTACTTC. Its translation is CARTPGHGDEQYF.

Concerning this clonotype: The junction differs from germline at one of its ends, possibly a read error. This rearrangement joins TRBV29-1 to TRBJ2-5; TRBD1 aligns across 10 bases. The CDR3 spans 14 residues. In germline, CDR1 is SQVTM, CDR2 ANQGSEA. The CDR3 nucleotides read TGCGGCGTTTCCGGGACAGGGGATAGGGAGACCCAGTACTTC. Translating it yields CGVSGTGDRETQYF. Full variable domain (remainder filled in from reference TRBV29-1 and TRBJ2-5): SAVISQKPSRDICQRGTSLTIQCQVDSQVTMMFWYRQQPGQSLTLIATANQGSEATYESGFVIDKFPISRPNLTFSTLTVSNMSPEDSSIYLCGVSGTGDRETQYFGPGTRLLVL.

Concerning this clonotype: A read error is possible here, since a much larger clone lies one base away. J is TRBJ2-5 and V is TRBV20-1; D is ambiguous. Germline V gene sequence: CDR1 DFQATT, CDR2 SNEGSKA (reference sequence). V lost 3 bases to trimming and J lost 11 bases, with 28 bases between them. The CDR3 consists of 16 residues. This CDR3 reads CSASIAKVGSYNEQYF. Written as DNA, the CDR3 is TGCAGTGCTAGTATAGCTAAAGTGGGGTCCTACAATGAGCAGTACTTC.

The table lists this clonotype with a count of one. This chain uses TRBV18 with TRBJ1-5, with 8 bases identical to TRBD1. The CDR3 length is 16 residues. Trimming removed 3 bases from V and 5 bases from J; junction bases left unmatched: 9. Germline assignment: CDR1 KGHSH and CDR2 LQKENI. CDR3 DNA sequence: TGTGCCAGCTCACCCGGAGGACAGGGAGCAGATCAGCCCCAGCATTTT. As protein: CASSPGGQGADQPQHF.

This clonotype showed up just a few times. The genes are TRBV28 and TRBJ2-5; no reliable D call. This CDR3 spans 14 amino acids. CDR1 is MDHEN, CDR2 SYDVKM, per germline. Trimming took 5 bases from V and 0 from J, leaving 10 bases between them. Written as DNA, the CDR3 is TGTGCCAGCAGTCTGCGACCGTACCAAGAGACCCAGTACTTC. Translating gives CASSLRPYQETQYF.